This TCR beta chain was profiled in a study of shared clonotypes between healthy human individuals. Overall study: Aged between 18 and 49, the donors were a couple of women and three men. Study-level points and caveats: Around 4.9% of naive CD4 clonotypes were shared across several donors.

CD45RO-negative, CCR7-selected cells formed the naive CD8 fraction, which excluded terminally differentiated effector memory CD45RA+ cells. Donation came from healthy HIV-negative adults that had no recent acute infections or vaccinations. As regards this clone: Its target is unknown.

Germline CDR1 is SGHVS and CDR2 is FNYEAQ. The V end was cut by 2 bases, the J end by 2 bases, with 16 bases between. CDR3 size: 16 residues. Using immunoSEQ multiplex PCR, the repertoire was profiled, and TCRdb retains in-frame clones only, with some absent. The sample gives about 2.2 million clones, about 92% of which show up once; roughly 1.8% is in the top ten. Sequenced input: naive CD8+ T cells from PBMCs. The chain recombines TRBV7-6 with TRBJ2-7, with D perhaps TRBD2 (6 bases). The TCR sequence derives from a man between 18 and 29 years old in good health. Some clones in this sample may be carry-over from other donors' samples. The CDR3 bases are TGTGCCAGCAGCTTACGCGTGGCGGGGATAACCTACGAGCAGTACTTC. Translating it yields CASSLRVAGITYEQYF.